This entry concerns a single T cell receptor (beta chain). The antigen is not known. The germline gives CDR1 SGHRS, CDR2 YFSETQ. The V end lost 0 bases, the J end lost 7 bases, and 10 bases lay between the germline ends. This CDR3 spans 13 amino acids. This sample is drawn from a study of response to subunit inactivated influenza vaccine. Findings of the study overall: Each seasonal influenza vaccination recruits few new T cells, the authors suggested.

From the RT-PCR reads, TCRdb called clonotypes with MiXCR, one entry per CDR3 protein. The data show 500,000 to 750,000 distinct CDR3 sequences, about 14% seen once. The TCR was taken from a man aged 50-60 years who received an inactivated influenza vaccine. The J gene is TRBJ1-1, the V gene TRBV5-1; D is unclear. The material sequenced was PBMCs from blood, taken 11 to 12 days after vaccination. CDR3 in amino acids: CASSLVGQDEAFF. CDR3 bases: TGCGCCAGCAGCTTGGTAGGCCAGGATGAAGCTTTCTTT.